This TCR beta chain is drawn from a study of tumor and adjacent non-tumor tissue in lung cancer. V was trimmed by 7 bases and J by 6 bases, leaving 22 bases between them. CDR1 is MNHNS and CDR2 is SASEGT in the germline V gene. The CDR3 contains 16 residues. The library came from three nested PCR rounds adapted from ARM-PCR protocols. A single record per CDR3 protein comes from TCRdb applying MiXCR to the multiplex PCR reads. The table has over 110,000 distinct CDR3 sequences, approximately 70% seen once. The template was RNA from unsorted bulk tissue. This clonotype was seen just once. Sequenced: lung tumor tissue. The genes are TRBV6-1 and TRBJ2-1, with D possibly matching TRBD2 (6 bases). The clonotype comes from a man aged 55 to 70 with small cell lung cancer. CDR3 loop: CASTSVSGDARNEQFF. The DNA for the CDR3 is TGTGCCAGCACCAGCGTATCGGGGGACGCACGCAATGAGCAGTTCTTC.